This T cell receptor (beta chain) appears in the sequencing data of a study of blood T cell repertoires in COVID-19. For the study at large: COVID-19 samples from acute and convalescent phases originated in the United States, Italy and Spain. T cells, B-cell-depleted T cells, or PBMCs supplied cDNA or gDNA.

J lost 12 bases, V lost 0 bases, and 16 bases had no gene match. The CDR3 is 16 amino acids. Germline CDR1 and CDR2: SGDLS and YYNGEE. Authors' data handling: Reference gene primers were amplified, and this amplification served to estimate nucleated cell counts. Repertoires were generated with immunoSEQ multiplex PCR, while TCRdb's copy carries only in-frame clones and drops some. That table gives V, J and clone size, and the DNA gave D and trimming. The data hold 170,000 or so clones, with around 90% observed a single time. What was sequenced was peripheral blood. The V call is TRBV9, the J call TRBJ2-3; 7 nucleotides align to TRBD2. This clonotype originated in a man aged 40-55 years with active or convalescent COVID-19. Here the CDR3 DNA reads TGTGCCAGCAGCGTAGGTGCTCTTGAGCGGGGCGACGTTCAGTATTTT. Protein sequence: CASSVGALERGDVQYF.